Shown below are 32 T cell receptor beta chains from a single sample sequenced in a study of cytomegalovirus exposure and HLA in healthy donors. PCR amplification relied on 60 Vbeta primers (plus 13 Jbeta primers). TCRdb keeps only in-frame clones here, not all; method: immunoSEQ multiplex PCR. In the table there are about 91,000 clones, 69% of which are singletons. The source material was PBMCs. Every receptor here comes from a female donor in good health and CMV-seronegative.

V and J are TRBV18 and TRBJ2-3, with 14 bases fitting TRBD2. The V gene's germline CDR1 is KGHSH and CDR2 LQKENI. The CDR3 runs to 17 residues. V lost 0 bases, J lost 6 bases, and 5 bases stayed unmatched. CDR3 in amino acids: CASSPPGTSGRGDTQYF. The CDR3 DNA sequence: TGTGCCAGCTCACCACCCGGGACTAGCGGGAGAGGTGATACGCAGTATTTT.

The chain employs TRBV5-1 and TRBJ2-2; 7 nucleotides agree with TRBD1. CDR1 is SGHRS and CDR2 is YFSETQ in the germline V gene. The CDR3 is 15 amino acids. Trimming took 4 bases from V and 5 from J; bases not matched to a gene: 8. The CDR3 DNA follows: TGCGCCAGCAGCCGACAGGGAGACCGAACCGGGGAGCTGTTTTTT. Translation: CASSRQGDRTGELFF.

There are a few counts of this clone. The rearrangement links TRBV6-4 to TRBJ2-3, with a possible D match to TRBD2 (6 bases). CDR3 length equals 13 residues. Trimming shortened V by 4 bases and J by 1 base, and 6 bases separated the two germline ends. Per germline, CDR1 MRHNA and CDR2 SNTAGT. CDR3 residues: CASSASGTDTQYF. The CDR3 bases are TGTGCCAGCAGTGCTAGCGGCACAGATACGCAGTATTTT.

V and J are TRBV19 and TRBJ2-3; TRBD2 aligns across 7 bases. CDR1 LNHDA and CDR2 SQIVND come from the germline V gene (reference sequence). The CDR3 length is 16 residues. The V and J ends lost 4 bases and 3 bases, in that order; junction bases with no gene match: 10. The CDR3, as DNA: TGTGCCAGTAGTAGCCCACGCGGGGGTGGTACAGATACGCAGTATTTT. Residues: CASSSPRGGGTDTQYF.

This chain uses TRBV7-6 with TRBJ1-1, with D perhaps TRBD1 (5 bases). This CDR3 has 16 residues. Germline assignment: CDR1 SGHVS and CDR2 FNYEAQ. V was shortened by 5 bases and J by 1 base, with 17 bases between the two germline ends. CDR3 protein: CASSPHKAGENTEAFF. The DNA for the CDR3 is TGTGCCAGCAGCCCCCATAAGGCGGGGGAGAACACTGAAGCTTTCTTT.

The gene calls are TRBV11-3 and TRBJ2-5; no clear D gene. V lost 3 bases and J 2 bases, leaving 7 bases between the germline ends. This CDR3 has 13 residues. CDR1 and CDR2 (germline): SGHNT, YENEEA. The CDR3 reads CASSFDGQETQYF. CDR3 bases: TGTGCCAGCAGCTTCGACGGGCAAGAGACCCAGTACTTC.

The chain carries TRBV19 and TRBJ2-7; D perhaps matches TRBD1 (6 bases). V lost 5 bases to trimming and J lost 3 bases, with 14 bases between them. This CDR3 contains 14 residues. Germline V CDR1 and CDR2: LNHDA, SQIVND (reference sequence). CDR3 sequence reads: CASSGATGSYEQYF. For the CDR3, the DNA is TGTGCCAGTAGTGGGGCCACAGGGAGCTACGAGCAGTACTTC.

This sequence joins TRBV30 and TRBJ1-2; D not resolved. The CDR3 contains 11 residues. CDR1 GTSNPN and CDR2 SVGIG come from the germline V gene (reference sequence). V lost 3 bases, J lost 10 bases, and 12 bases lay in between. In nucleotides, the CDR3 is TGTGCCTGGAGCAGCGAGGTTACCTACACCTTC. Its translation is CAWSSEVTYTF.

The V and J genes are TRBV6-5 and TRBJ1-3; D possibly corresponds to TRBD1 (5 bases). The V gene lost 1 base and the J gene lost 0 bases, with 7 bases spanning the gap. Germline CDR1 reads MNHEY; CDR2 reads SVGAGI. This CDR3 is 15 amino acids long. DNA for the CDR3: TGTGCCAGCAGTTACTGGGGGGGCTCTGGAAACACCATATATTTT. Protein product: CASSYWGGSGNTIYF.

The rearrangement links TRBV29-1 to TRBJ1-2; tentatively, D is TRBD1 (6 bases). The CDR3 length is 14 residues. Between the trimmed V and J ends, which lost 0 bases and 3 bases, there was a span of 11 bases. Per germline, CDR1 SQVTM and CDR2 ANQGSEA. The DNA for the CDR3 is TGCAGCGTTGAAGAGGGAGGGGGGGACTATGGCTACACCTTC. Protein: CSVEEGGGDYGYTF.

This clone was found a few times. The chain couples TRBV5-6 to TRBJ1-4, with 10 bases matching TRBD1. Trimming cost V 7 bases and J 8 bases; bases outside gene matches: 8. Germline-derived CDR1 and CDR2 are SGHDT and YYEEEE. The CDR3 is made up of 14 amino acids. The DNA of the CDR3 is TGTGCCAGCTCTCCGACAGGGGGCTGGGAAAAACTGTTTTTT. It yields the protein CASSPTGGWEKLFF.

The chain links TRBV5-8 to TRBJ1-5; 7 bases map to TRBD1. The CDR3 has 13 amino acids. The ends lost 4 bases at V and 5 bases at J; junction bases unmatched: 3. Germline-derived CDR1 and CDR2 are SGHTS and YDEGEE. CDR3 DNA sequence: TGTGCCAGCAGCAGGGACAGACATCAGCCCCAGCATTTT. Translating gives CASSRDRHQPQHF.

This clone came up a few times. The chain employs TRBV5-1 and TRBJ1-5, with D possibly matching TRBD1 (6 bases). Trimming took 3 bases from V and 4 from J, leaving 11 bases between them. Germline lookup yields CDR1 SGHRS and CDR2 YFSETQ. This CDR3 is built from 14 residues. The CDR3 sequence is CASSSQGGNQPQHF. The CDR3 DNA follows: TGCGCCAGCAGCTCACAGGGAGGGAATCAGCCCCAGCATTTT.

This clone has a single count. The rearrangement uses TRBV30 and TRBJ2-5, with TRBD2 matching 14 bases. The length of the CDR3 is 17 residues. Germline CDR1 reads GTSNPN; CDR2 reads SVGIG (reference sequence). V shed 4 bases, J shed 2 bases, and the junction held 9 bases outside the gene matches. The CDR3 bases are TGTGCCTGGAACCCGGGACTAGCGGGAGAGTGGCAAGAGACCCAGTACTTC. This codes for CAWNPGLAGEWQETQYF.

This chain links TRBV2 with TRBJ2-5; D gene uncertain. The CDR3 runs 17 residues. Germline V gene lookup returns CDR1 SNHLY and CDR2 FYNNEI. V shed 4 bases and J shed 5 bases, with 23 bases lying between them. DNA of the CDR3: TGTGCCAGCAGTGGGAAAGGAGAGACCCTAGTGAGGGAGACCCAGTACTTC. This encodes CASSGKGETLVRETQYF.

CDR3 in DNA: TGTGCCAGCCGTCAGGGGGCCGGGCAGCCCCAGCATTTT. It yields the protein CASRQGAGQPQHF. The V gene is TRBV27, the J gene TRBJ1-5; 8 nucleotides agree with TRBD1. The J segment lost 7 bases and the V segment lost 8 bases, leaving 7 bases of the junction unmatched. This CDR3 region has 13 residues. The germline gives CDR1 MNHEY, CDR2 SMNVEV (reference sequence).

The chain joins TRBV30 to TRBJ2-2; 7 nucleotides align to TRBD2. Germline lookup yields CDR1 GTSNPN and CDR2 SVGIG (reference sequence). The CDR3 contains 15 residues. The J segment lost 6 bases and the V segment lost 0 bases, leaving 7 bases of the junction unmatched. DNA for the CDR3: TGTGCCTGGAGTGTACCGAGGCGGGAGTCCGGGGAGCTGTTTTTT. It encodes CAWSVPRRESGELFF.

The chain recombines TRBV11-2 with TRBJ2-5, with 8 bases matching TRBD2. The CDR3 covers 15 residues. Trimming took 3 bases from V and 4 from J; bases not matched to a gene: 7. Germline CDR1 SGHAT, CDR2 FQNNGV. The CDR3 protein is CASSFGPGTRETQYF. As DNA, the CDR3 is TGTGCCAGCAGCTTTGGACCCGGGACTAGAGAGACCCAGTACTTC.

DNA of the CDR3: TGCGCCAGCAGCCAAGTGAAGGCCTGGGGGCGGGGGACCACAGATACGCAGTATTTT. Its translation: CASSQVKAWGRGTTDTQYF. This chain connects TRBV4-3 to TRBJ2-3, with D perhaps TRBD2 (7 bases). Trimming pared 1 base from V and 2 bases from J, leaving 22 bases between. The CDR3 is 19 amino acids. Germline V gene lookup returns CDR1 LGHNA and CDR2 YSLEER.

This chain joins TRBV21-1 and TRBJ1-1; TRBD1, the D gene given by the table, was not confirmed from the DNA. TRBV21-1 is flagged as a pseudogene. The CDR3 covers 16 residues. As DNA, the CDR3 is TGTGCCAGCACCCTCCCCCCAGGGACAGCGAACACTGAAGCTTTCTTT. Translation gives CASTLPPGTANTEAFF.

This sequence joins TRBV30 and TRBJ1-1; possibly TRBD1 for D (5 bases). The CDR3 covers 12 residues. The V gene's germline CDR1 is GTSNPN and CDR2 SVGIG (reference sequence). Trimming removed 4 bases at V and 8 bases at J, with 14 bases between. This CDR3 reads CAWTRGGREAFF. CDR3 nucleotides: TGTGCCTGGACCCGCGGGGGGAGAGAAGCTTTCTTT.

This chain links TRBV9 with TRBJ2-2; 12 nucleotides agree with TRBD1. The junction had 12 bases not matched to a gene; V was cut back by 3 bases and J by 6 bases. The V gene's germline CDR1 is SGDLS and CDR2 YYNGEE. This CDR3 is 18 amino acids long. The CDR3 protein is CASSGTSGTGGLSGELFF. The CDR3 DNA is TGTGCCAGCAGCGGCACCTCCGGGACAGGGGGCTTGTCCGGGGAGCTGTTTTTT. The variable domain in full, completed from reference TRBV9 and TRBJ2-2, reads DSGVTQTPKHLITATGQRVTLRCSPRSGDLSVYWYQQSLDQGLQFLIQYYNGEERAKGNILERFSAQQFPDLHSELNLSSLELGDSALYFCASSGTSGTGGLSGELFFGEGSRLTVL.

This clone was observed a single time. This chain uses TRBV2 with TRBJ2-7; 8 positions match TRBD1. The CDR3 has 13 amino acids. Germline V gives CDR1 SNHLY, CDR2 FYNNEI. V was pared by 7 bases and J by 2 bases, with 4 bases of the junction left unmatched. CDR3 sequence reads: CASKWDRTYEQYF. CDR3 DNA sequence: TGTGCCAGCAAGTGGGACAGGACCTACGAGCAGTACTTC.

The chain uses TRBV4-3 and TRBJ2-1; TRBD2 matches 11 bases. V lost 4 bases to trimming and J lost 0 bases; unmatched junction nucleotides: 8. CDR3 size: 18 residues. CDR1 and CDR2 from the germline V gene are LGHNA and YSLEER. The CDR3 here is CASSLRGLAVSSYNEQFF. The CDR3 DNA is TGCGCCAGCAGCCTAAGGGGACTAGCGGTAAGCTCCTACAATGAGCAGTTCTTC.

This chain uses TRBV15 with TRBJ2-1; no firm D call. Trimming took off 3 bases at V and 6 bases at J, with 12 bases between the two ends. CDR1 and CDR2 (germline): LNHNV, YYDKDF (reference sequence). The CDR3 covers 14 residues. The CDR3 nucleotides are TGTGCCACCAGCAGTAATTTTCTCGGCAATGAGCAGTTCTTC. Protein: CATSSNFLGNEQFF.

V usage is TRBV4-1 and J usage is TRBJ1-2, with TRBD1 identical over 7 bases. This CDR3 is 15 amino acids long. Trimming took 1 base from V and 3 from J; bases not matched to a gene: 5. Germline assignment: CDR1 MGHRA and CDR2 YSYEKL. The CDR3 DNA is TGCGCCAGCAGCCAAGGACAGGGAGGCGACTATGGCTACACCTTC. It is translated as CASSQGQGGDYGYTF.

CDR3 loop: CASSYSIRQGAYGYTF. The CDR3 nucleotides read TGTGCCAGCAGTTACTCTATACGACAGGGGGCTTATGGCTACACCTTC. This rearrangement joins TRBV6-5 to TRBJ1-2, with TRBD1 identical over 10 bases. The CDR3 loop spans 16 amino acids. After removal of 0 bases from V and 5 bases from J, the junction contained 6 bases not matched to a gene. CDR1 and CDR2 from the germline V gene are MNHEY and SVGAGI.

This sequence joins TRBV2 and TRBJ2-6, with D hard to call. Germline V gene data show CDR1 as SNHLY and CDR2 as FYNNEI. The CDR3 is 18 residues long. V was shortened by 3 bases and J by 0 bases, with 15 bases between the two germline ends. The DNA of the CDR3 is TGTGCCAGCAGTGAGTTGCATCCCATACTCTCTGGGGCCAACGTCCTGACTTTC. This sequence encodes CASSELHPILSGANVLTF.

V gene TRBV7-9 combines with J gene TRBJ1-6; D ambiguous. Trimming stripped 2 bases from V and 6 bases from J, with 5 bases between. Germline V CDR1 and CDR2: SEHNR, FQNEAQ (reference sequence). There are 13 residues in the CDR3. The CDR3 sequence is CASSLSSNSPLHF. CDR3 DNA sequence: TGTGCCAGCAGCTTATCTAGTAATTCACCCCTCCACTTT.

V and J are TRBV9 and TRBJ1-1; D unclear. Trimming shortened V by 3 bases and J by 1 base, and 7 bases separated the two germline ends. In germline, CDR1 is SGDLS, CDR2 YYNGEE. This CDR3 is 13 amino acids long. This chain's CDR3 is CASSAQWNTEAFF. The CDR3 DNA reads as TGTGCCAGCAGCGCCCAATGGAACACTGAAGCTTTCTTT.

The chain couples TRBV5-1 to TRBJ2-1; 7 bases map to TRBD2. CDR3 size: 14 residues. The germline gives CDR1 SGHRS, CDR2 YFSETQ. The V segment lost 1 base and the J segment 9 bases; nucleotides outside the gene matches: 7. CDR3 region: CASSLQLATLEQFF. The CDR3, as DNA: TGCGCCAGCAGCTTGCAACTAGCGACCCTTGAGCAGTTCTTC.

This clone was observed at least ten times. The chain combines TRBV5-6 with TRBJ1-5; a weak D match, TRBD1 (6 bases). This CDR3 is 16 amino acids long. The V end lost 2 bases, the J end lost 0 bases, and 12 bases lay between the germline ends. Germline V CDR1 and CDR2: SGHDT, YYEEEE. CDR3 sequence (DNA): TGTGCCAGCAGCTTAGCGGACAGATCTAGCAATCAGCCCCAGCATTTT. Encoded protein: CASSLADRSSNQPQHF.